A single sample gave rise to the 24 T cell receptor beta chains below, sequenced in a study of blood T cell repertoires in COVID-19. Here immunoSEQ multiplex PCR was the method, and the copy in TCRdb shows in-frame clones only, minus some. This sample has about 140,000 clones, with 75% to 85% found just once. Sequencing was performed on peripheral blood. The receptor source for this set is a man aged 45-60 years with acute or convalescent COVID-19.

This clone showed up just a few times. The CDR3 DNA sequence: TGTGCCAGCAGCCGACAGGGGGCTGGCCAGCCCCAGCATTTT. This encodes CASSRQGAGQPQHF. V usage is TRBV5-4 and J usage is TRBJ1-5, with TRBD1 matching over 10 bases. CDR1 SGHNT and CDR2 YYREEE come from the germline V gene (reference sequence). J lost 7 bases, V lost 4 bases, and 5 bases had no gene match. The CDR3 covers 14 residues.

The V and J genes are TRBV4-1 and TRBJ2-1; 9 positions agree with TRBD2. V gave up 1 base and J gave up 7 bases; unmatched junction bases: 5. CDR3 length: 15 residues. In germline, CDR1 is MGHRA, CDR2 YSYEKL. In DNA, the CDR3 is TGCGCCAGCAGCCAAGTAGCGGGAGAGGGAAATGAGCAGTTCTTC. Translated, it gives CASSQVAGEGNEQFF.

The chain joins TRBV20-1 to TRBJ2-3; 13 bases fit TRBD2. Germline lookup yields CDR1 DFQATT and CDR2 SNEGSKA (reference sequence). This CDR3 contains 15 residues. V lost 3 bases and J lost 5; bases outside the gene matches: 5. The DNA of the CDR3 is TGCAGTGCTAGTAAAACTAGCGGGAGGGTAGATACGCAGTATTTT. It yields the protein CSASKTSGRVDTQYF.

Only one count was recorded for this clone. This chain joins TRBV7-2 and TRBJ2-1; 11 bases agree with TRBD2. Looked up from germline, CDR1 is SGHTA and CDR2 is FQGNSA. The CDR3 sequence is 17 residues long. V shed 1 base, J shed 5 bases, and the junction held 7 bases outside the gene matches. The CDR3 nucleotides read TGTGCCAGCAGCTTAGTCGTCCTAGCGGGAGGAAACAATGAGCAGTTCTTC. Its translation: CASSLVVLAGGNNEQFF. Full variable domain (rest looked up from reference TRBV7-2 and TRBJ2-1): GAGVSQSPSNKVTEKGKDVELRCDPISGHTALYWYRQSLGQGLEFLIYFQGNSAPDKSGLPSDRFSAERTGGSVSTLTIQRTQQEDSAVYLCASSLVVLAGGNNEQFFGPGTRLTVL.

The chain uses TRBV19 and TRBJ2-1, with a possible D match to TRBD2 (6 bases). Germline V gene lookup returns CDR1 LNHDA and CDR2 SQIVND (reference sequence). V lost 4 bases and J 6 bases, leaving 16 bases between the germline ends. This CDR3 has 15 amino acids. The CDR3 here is CASSKTRALSNEQFF. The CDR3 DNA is TGTGCCAGTAGTAAGACTAGAGCCCTATCCAATGAGCAGTTCTTC.

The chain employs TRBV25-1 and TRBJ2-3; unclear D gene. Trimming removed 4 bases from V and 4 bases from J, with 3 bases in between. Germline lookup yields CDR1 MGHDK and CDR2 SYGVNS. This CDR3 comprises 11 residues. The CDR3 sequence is CASSASDTQYF. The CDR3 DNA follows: TGTGCCAGCAGTGCCTCAGATACGCAGTATTTT.

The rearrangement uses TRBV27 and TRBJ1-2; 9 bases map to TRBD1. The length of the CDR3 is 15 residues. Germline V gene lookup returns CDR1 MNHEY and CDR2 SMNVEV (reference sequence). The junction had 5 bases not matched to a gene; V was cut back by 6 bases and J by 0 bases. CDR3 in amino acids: CASRTGGKANYGYTF. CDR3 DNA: TGTGCCAGCAGGACAGGGGGTAAGGCTAACTATGGCTACACCTTC.

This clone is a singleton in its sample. This CDR3 is CASSSTSGGRERETQYF. As DNA, the CDR3 is TGCGCCAGCAGCTCGACTAGCGGAGGAAGGGAGAGAGAGACCCAGTACTTC. This chain uses TRBV5-1 with TRBJ2-5; 9 bases align to TRBD2. CDR3 size: 17 residues. After removal of 3 bases from V and 4 bases from J, the junction contained 13 bases not matched to a gene. The germline CDR1 and CDR2 sequences are SGHRS and YFSETQ. The full variable domain, completed using reference TRBV5-1 and TRBJ2-5, is KAGVTQTPRYLIKTRGQQVTLSCSPISGHRSVSWYQQTPGQGLQFLFEYFSETQRNKGNFPGRFSGRQFSNSRSEMNVSTLELGDSALYLCASSSTSGGRERETQYFGPGTRLLVL.

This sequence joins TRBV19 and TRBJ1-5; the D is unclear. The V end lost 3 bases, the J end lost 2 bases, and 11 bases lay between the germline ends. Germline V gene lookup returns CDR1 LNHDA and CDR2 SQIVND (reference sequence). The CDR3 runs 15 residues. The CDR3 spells CASSISRSRNQPQHF. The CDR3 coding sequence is TGTGCCAGTAGTATCTCACGGTCGCGCAATCAGCCCCAGCATTTT.

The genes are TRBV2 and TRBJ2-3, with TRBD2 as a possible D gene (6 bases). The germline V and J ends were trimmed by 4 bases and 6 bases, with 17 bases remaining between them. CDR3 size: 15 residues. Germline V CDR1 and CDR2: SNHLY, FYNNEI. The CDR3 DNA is TGTGCCAGCAGTGCTAGGGACTTAGCGGTGGATACGCAGTATTTT. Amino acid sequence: CASSARDLAVDTQYF.

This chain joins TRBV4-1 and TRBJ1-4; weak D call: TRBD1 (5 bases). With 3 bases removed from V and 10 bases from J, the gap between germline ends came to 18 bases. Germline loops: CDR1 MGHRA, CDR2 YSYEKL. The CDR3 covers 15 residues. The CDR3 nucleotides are TGCGCCAGCAGCCAGGGACTTGCCGAAGAAAGAAAACTGTTTTTT. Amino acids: CASSQGLAEERKLFF.

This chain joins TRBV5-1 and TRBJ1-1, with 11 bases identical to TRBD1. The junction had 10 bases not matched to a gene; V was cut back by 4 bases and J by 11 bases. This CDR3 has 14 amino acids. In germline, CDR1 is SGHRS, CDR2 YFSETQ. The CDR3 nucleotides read TGCGCCAGCAGCCCGACTGGGGACAGGGGGGAGGCTTTCTTT. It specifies CASSPTGDRGEAFF.

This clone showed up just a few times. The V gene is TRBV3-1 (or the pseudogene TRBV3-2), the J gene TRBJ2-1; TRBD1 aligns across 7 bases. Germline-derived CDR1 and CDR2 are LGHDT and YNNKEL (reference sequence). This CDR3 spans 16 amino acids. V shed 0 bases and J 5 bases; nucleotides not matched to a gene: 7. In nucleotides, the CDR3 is TGTGCCAGCAGCCAAGATCCGGACAGGAGACACAATGAGCAGTTCTTC. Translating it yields CASSQDPDRRHNEQFF.

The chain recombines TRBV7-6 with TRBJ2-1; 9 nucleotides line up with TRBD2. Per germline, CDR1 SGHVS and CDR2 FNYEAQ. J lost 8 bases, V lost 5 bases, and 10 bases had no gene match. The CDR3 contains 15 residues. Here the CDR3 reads CASSNYQREDYEQFF. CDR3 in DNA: TGTGCCAGCAGCAACTACCAGCGGGAGGACTATGAGCAGTTCTTC.

The CDR3 bases are TGTGCCAGCGCAACAGGGGGCTTACCCTATGGCTACACCTTC. It encodes CASATGGLPYGYTF. This sequence joins TRBV27 and TRBJ1-2, with 9 bases lining up with TRBD1. The CDR3 has 14 residues. Germline-derived CDR1 and CDR2 are MNHEY and SMNVEV (reference sequence). The V segment lost 8 bases and the J segment 4 bases; nucleotides outside the gene matches: 8.

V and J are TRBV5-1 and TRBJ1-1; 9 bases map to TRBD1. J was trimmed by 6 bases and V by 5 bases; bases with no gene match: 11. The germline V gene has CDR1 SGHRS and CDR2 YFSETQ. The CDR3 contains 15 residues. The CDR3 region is CASSPPGQGFAEAFF. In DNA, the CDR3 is TGCGCCAGCAGTCCTCCGGGACAGGGTTTCGCTGAAGCTTTCTTT.

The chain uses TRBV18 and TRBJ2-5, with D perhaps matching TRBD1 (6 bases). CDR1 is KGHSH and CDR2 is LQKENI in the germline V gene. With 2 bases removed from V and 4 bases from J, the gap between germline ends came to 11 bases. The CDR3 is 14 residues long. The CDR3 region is CASSPLQGGETQYF. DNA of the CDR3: TGTGCCAGCTCACCATTACAGGGTGGAGAGACCCAGTACTTC.

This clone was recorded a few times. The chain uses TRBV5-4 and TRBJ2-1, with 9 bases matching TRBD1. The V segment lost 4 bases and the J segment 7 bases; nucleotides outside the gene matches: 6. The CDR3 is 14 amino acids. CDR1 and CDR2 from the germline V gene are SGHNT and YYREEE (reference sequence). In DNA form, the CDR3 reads TGTGCCAGCAGCAGCTGGACAGGGGTAAATGAGCAGTTCTTC. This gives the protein CASSSWTGVNEQFF.

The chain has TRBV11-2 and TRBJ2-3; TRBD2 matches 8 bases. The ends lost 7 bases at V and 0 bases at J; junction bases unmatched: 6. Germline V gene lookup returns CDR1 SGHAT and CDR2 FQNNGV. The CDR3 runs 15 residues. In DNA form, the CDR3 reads TGTGCCAGCACAATTAGCGGGACAAGCACAGATACGCAGTATTTT. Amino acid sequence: CASTISGTSTDTQYF. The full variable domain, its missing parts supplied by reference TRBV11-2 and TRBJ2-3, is EAGVAQSPRYKIIEKRQSVAFWCNPISGHATLYWYQQILGQGPKLLIQFQNNGVVDDSQLPKDRFSAERLKGVDSTLKIQPAKLEDSAVYLCASTISGTSTDTQYFGPGTRLTVL.

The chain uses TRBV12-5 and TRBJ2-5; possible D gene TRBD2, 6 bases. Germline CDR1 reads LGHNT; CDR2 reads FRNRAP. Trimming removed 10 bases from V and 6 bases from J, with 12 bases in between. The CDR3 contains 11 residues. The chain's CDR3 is CATLAGKTQYF. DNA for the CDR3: TGTGCTACCCTCGCGGGGAAGACCCAGTACTTC.

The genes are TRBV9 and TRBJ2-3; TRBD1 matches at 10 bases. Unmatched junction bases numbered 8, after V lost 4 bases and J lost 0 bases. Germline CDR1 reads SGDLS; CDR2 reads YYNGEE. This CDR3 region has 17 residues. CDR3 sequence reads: CASSPRTGGPSTDTQYF. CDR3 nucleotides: TGTGCCAGCAGCCCTCGGACAGGGGGACCTAGCACAGATACGCAGTATTTT.

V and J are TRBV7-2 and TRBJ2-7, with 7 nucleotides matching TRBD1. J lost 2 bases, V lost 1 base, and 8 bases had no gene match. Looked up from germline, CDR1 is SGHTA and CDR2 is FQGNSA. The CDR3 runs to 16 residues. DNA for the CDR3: TGTGCCAGCAGCTTAGTCTGGGACAGCCGTGCCTACGAGCAGTACTTC. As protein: CASSLVWDSRAYEQYF.

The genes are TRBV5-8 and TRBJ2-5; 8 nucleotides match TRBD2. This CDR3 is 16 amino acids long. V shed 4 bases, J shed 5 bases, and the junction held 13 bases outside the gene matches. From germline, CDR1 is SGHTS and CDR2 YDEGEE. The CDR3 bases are TGTGCCAGCAGCCCGAGGGGACTAGGCGGGTCGGAGACCCAGTACTTC. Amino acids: CASSPRGLGGSETQYF.

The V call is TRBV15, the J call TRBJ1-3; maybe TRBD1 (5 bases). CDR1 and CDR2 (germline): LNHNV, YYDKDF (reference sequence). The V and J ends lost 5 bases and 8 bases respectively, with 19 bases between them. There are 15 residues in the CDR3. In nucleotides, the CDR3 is TGTGCCACCAGCGTAAGGGGCCTTGTCCGAGACACCATATATTTT. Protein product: CATSVRGLVRDTIYF.